This T cell receptor (beta chain) was sequenced during a study of regulatory T cells in long-lasting Graves disease. Building of the TCR beta libraries involved iRepertoire HTBI primers and Arm-PCR of CDR3 regions. One entry per CDR3 protein, called by TCRdb with MiXCR from the multiplex PCR reads. Of about 620,000 distinct CDR3 sequences detected, 15% to 20% appear once; the ten largest clones hold 18%. Germline V gene lookup returns CDR1 SGHTA and CDR2 FQGTGA. V was cut by 2 bases and J by 5 bases, with 14 bases left in between. This CDR3 has 15 amino acids. Sample time point: newly diagnosed GD, antithyroid drugs for less than 3 months. There was RNA extracted from PBMCs, and the TCR library was made from it. This clonotype was counted between two and nine times. This sample was also put to use in a study of T cells in Graves' hyperthyroidism and ophthalmopathy. As that study records: Using the HTBI primer set, a first-round RT-PCR was run on the TCR CDR3. Blood shared most expanded thyroid clonotypes above 0.001.

This sequence joins TRBV7-3 and TRBJ2-3; D could derive from TRBD1 or TRBD2 (5 bases each). Sequenced material: peripheral blood mononuclear cells (PBMCs), taken at new diagnosis, from a patient treated with antithyroid drugs. The sequence was obtained from a woman aged 25 to 45 with Graves disease. The CDR3 nucleotides read TGTGCCAGCAGCTTAGAGGGGTTCGCGAGAGATACGCAGTATTTT. Its protein product is CASSLEGFARDTQYF.